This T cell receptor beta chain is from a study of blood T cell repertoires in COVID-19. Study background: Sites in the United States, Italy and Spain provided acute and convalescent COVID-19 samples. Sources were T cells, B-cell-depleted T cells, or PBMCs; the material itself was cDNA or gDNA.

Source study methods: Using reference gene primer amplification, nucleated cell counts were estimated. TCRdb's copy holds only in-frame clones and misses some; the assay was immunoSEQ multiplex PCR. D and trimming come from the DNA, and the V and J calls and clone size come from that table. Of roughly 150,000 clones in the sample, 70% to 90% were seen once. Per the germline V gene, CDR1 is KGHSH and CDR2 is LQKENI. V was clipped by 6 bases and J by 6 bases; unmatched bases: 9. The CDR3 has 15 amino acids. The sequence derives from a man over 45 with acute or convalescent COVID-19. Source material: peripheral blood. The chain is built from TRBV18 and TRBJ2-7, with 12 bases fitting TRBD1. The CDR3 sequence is CASSLVPGQGAEQYF. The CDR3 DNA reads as TGTGCCAGCTCGCTAGTCCCGGGACAGGGGGCCGAGCAGTACTTC.